What follows are 5 T cell receptor beta chains derived from one specimen sequenced in a study of T cell clonality in common variable immunodeficiency. The repertoire was sequenced with immunoSEQ multiplex PCR; TCRdb's copy has only in-frame clones and lacks some. The specimen has tens of thousands of clones, none found just once. The sample taken for sequencing was peripheral blood mononuclear cells. The receptors stem from a person between 18 and 75 years old in good health.

This clone was counted at least ten times. The read falls 3 residues short of the CDR3 end, and the missing part is taken from the germline J gene. The chain couples TRBV4-1 to TRBJ2-2; D unresolved. The V gene's germline CDR1 is MGHRA and CDR2 YSYEKL. The CDR3 totals 15 residues. The sequenced CDR3 bases are TGCGCCAGCACCAACAACTTAGCCACTAATGAAAAG. Translating it yields CASTNNLATNEK. The CDR3 in full is CASTNNLATNEKLFF.

This clone came up many times. The CDR3 end lies 3 residues beyond the end of the read and is filled in from the germline J gene. The chain employs TRBV2 and TRBJ2-3, with a tentative D call TRBD2 (6 bases). This CDR3 comprises 14 residues. V lost 10 bases and J 0 bases, leaving 14 bases between the germline ends. The germline CDR1 and CDR2 sequences are SNHLY and FYNNEI. The sequenced CDR3 bases are TGTGCCACCCGGGGAGGATCTAGCACAGATACG. Protein product: CATRGGSSTDT. The whole CDR3 is CATRGGSSTDTQYF.

Comment on this clone: The sequence runs out 3 residues before the end of the CDR3; the remainder is reconstructed from the germline J gene. This rearrangement joins TRBV7-9 to TRBJ2-4, with D perhaps matching TRBD1 (5 bases). The CDR3 extends over 14 amino acids. In germline, CDR1 is SEHNR, CDR2 FQNEAQ (reference sequence). CDR3 residues: CASSLERTSLGQYF. Incomplete CDR3 DNA: TGTGCCAGCAGCTTAGAAAGGACAAGCTTAGGT.

This clone was seen many times. CDR3 in amino acids: CASSPRQGQETQYF. The CDR3 DNA, read in part, is TGTGCCAGCAGCCCCCGACAGGGGCAAGAGACC. This chain joins TRBV7-9 and TRBJ2-5, with 8 positions matching TRBD1. The DNA ends 3 residues before the CDR3 does, and the rest of the CDR3 is filled in from the germline J gene. This CDR3 region has 14 residues. Germline values: CDR1 SEHNR, CDR2 FQNEAQ (reference sequence). With 5 bases clipped from V and 2 bases from J, the junction kept 4 bases outside the gene matches.

This clone was detected only a few times. The read ends 3 residues early relative to the CDR3; the germline J gene fills the gap. The chain has TRBV6-2 or TRBV6-3 and TRBJ1-2; D gene uncertain. Germline CDR1 and CDR2: MNHEY and SVGEGT. This CDR3 comprises 17 residues. CDR3 region: CASSYSFLAGATDTYTF. CDR3 bases read: TGTGCCAGCAGTTACTCGTTCCTAGCGGGAGCCACAGATACC.